Each of the 4 T cell receptor beta chains below was sequenced from the same sample in a study. TCRdb reprocessed the RT-PCR reads via MiXCR and lists one record per CDR3 protein. The sample holds 550,000 to 750,000 distinct CDR3 sequences; about 14% are singletons and the top ten take 3.6%. Sequenced: memory CD4+ T cells from blood. The receptors come from a female donor in good health, serving as a healthy control.

The chain links TRBV5-1 to TRBJ2-1, with TRBD1 identical over 10 bases. There are 14 residues in the CDR3. J lost 4 bases, V lost 6 bases, and 4 bases had no gene match. The V gene's germline CDR1 is SGHRS and CDR2 YFSETQ. The CDR3 sequence is CASTRDRGYNEQFF. CDR3 coding DNA: TGCGCCAGCACCCGGGACAGGGGATACAATGAGCAGTTCTTC.

The chain uses TRBV3-1 and TRBJ2-7, with 11 nucleotides matching TRBD2. Trimming took 5 bases from V and 3 from J; bases not matched to a gene: 9. The CDR3 sequence is 16 residues long. Per germline, CDR1 LGHDT and CDR2 YNNKEL (reference sequence). The chain's CDR3 is CASSARPGTSGYEQYF. CDR3 coding DNA: TGTGCCAGCAGCGCGCGACCTGGGACTAGCGGCTACGAGCAGTACTTC.

There are many counts of this clonotype. The rearrangement uses TRBV10-3 and TRBJ1-5; D gene unclear. Trimming removed 10 bases at V and 0 bases at J, with 13 bases between. Per germline, CDR1 ENHRY and CDR2 SYGVKD. The CDR3 extends over 14 amino acids. In nucleotides, the CDR3 is TGTGCCAGCCGCGGGGAGGGTAGCAATCAGCCCCAGCATTTT. Protein: CASRGEGSNQPQHF.

V gene TRBV7-2 combines with J gene TRBJ1-1; a weak D match, TRBD1 (5 bases). In germline, CDR1 is SGHTA, CDR2 FQGNSA. This CDR3 has 14 residues. V lost 7 bases, J lost 1 base, and 13 bases lay in between. In DNA, the CDR3 is TGTGCCAGCACCCCCCGACAGACGAACACTGAAGCTTTCTTT. It codes for CASTPRQTNTEAFF. The full variable domain, in which reference TRBV7-2 and TRBJ1-1 provide the parts outside the CDR3, is GAGVSQSPSNKVTEKGKDVELRCDPISGHTALYWYRQSLGQGLEFLIYFQGNSAPDKSGLPSDRFSAERTGGSVSTLTIQRTQQEDSAVYLCASTPRQTNTEAFFGQGTRLTVV.